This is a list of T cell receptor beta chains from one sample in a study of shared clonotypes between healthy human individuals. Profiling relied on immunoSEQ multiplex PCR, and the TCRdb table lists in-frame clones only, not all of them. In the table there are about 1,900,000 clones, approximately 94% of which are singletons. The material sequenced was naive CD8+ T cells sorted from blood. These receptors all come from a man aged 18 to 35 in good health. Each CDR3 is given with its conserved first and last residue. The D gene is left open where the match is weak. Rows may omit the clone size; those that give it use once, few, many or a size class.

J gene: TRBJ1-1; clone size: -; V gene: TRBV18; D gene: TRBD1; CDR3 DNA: TGTGCCAGCTCAATGGACAGGGGGACTGAAGCTTTCTTT; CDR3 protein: CASSMDRGTEAFF
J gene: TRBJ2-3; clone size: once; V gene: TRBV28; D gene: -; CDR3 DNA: TGTGCCAGCAGTTTATGGGCAGATACGCAGTATTTT; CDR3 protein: CASSLWADTQYF
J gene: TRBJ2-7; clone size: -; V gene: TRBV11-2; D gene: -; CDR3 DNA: TGTGCCAGTGGAGACGGCAGCTCCTACGAGCAGTACTTC; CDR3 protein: CASGDGSSYEQYF
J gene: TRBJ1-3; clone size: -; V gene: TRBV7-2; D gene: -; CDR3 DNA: TGTGCCAGCAGCACGGGACACGGAGGAGTGGACACCATATATTTT; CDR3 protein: CASSTGHGGVDTIYF
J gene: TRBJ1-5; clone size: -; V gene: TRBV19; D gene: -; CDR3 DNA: TGTGCCAGTAGTTCGACGGGGGGCAATCAGCCCCAGCATTTT; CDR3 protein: CASSSTGGNQPQHF
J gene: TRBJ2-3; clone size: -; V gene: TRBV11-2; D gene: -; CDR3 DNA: TGTGCCAGCAGCTTGGAGACAGTTATTTCTAGCACAGATACGCAGTATTTT; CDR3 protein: CASSLETVISSTDTQYF
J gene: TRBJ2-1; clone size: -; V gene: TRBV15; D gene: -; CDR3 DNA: TGTGCCACCAGCAGAGATTACGAGGACAGCTCCTACAATGAGCAGTTCTTC; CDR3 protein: CATSRDYEDSSYNEQFF
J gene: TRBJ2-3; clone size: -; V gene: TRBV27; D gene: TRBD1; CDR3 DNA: TGTGCCAGCAGTTTAGGACAGGGGTGGACAGATACGCAGTATTTT; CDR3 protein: CASSLGQGWTDTQYF
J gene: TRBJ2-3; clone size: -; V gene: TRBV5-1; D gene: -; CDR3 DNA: TGCGCCAGCAGCGTAGAACAGGGCTGGGATACGCAGTATTTT; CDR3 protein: CASSVEQGWDTQYF
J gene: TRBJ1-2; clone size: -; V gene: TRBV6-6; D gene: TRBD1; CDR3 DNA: TGTGCCAGCAGACCCGGGACAGTTAACTATGGCTACACCTTC; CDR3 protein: CASRPGTVNYGYTF
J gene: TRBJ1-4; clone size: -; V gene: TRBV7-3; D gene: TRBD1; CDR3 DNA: TGTGCCAGCAGCTTAACGGACAGGAGACGAGAAAAACTGTTTTTT; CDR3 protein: CASSLTDRRREKLFF
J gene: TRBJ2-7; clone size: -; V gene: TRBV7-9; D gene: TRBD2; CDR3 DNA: TGTGCCAGCAGCCCCCCTTTAGCGGGGACCTACGAGCAGTACTTC; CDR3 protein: CASSPPLAGTYEQYF
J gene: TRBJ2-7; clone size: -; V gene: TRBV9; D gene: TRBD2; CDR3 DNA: TGTGCCAGCAGCGGAGGACTAGCGGGGGGATCCTACGAGCAGTACTTC; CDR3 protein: CASSGGLAGGSYEQYF
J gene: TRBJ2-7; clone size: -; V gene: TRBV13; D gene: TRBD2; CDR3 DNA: TGTGCCAGCAGCTTAGAGGGAGGGGACTACGAGCAGTACTTC; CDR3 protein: CASSLEGGDYEQYF
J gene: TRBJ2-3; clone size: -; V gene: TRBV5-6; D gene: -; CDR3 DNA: TGTGCCAGCAGTTCCCTAGGGGATGCGCAGTATTTT; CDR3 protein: CASSSLGDAQYF
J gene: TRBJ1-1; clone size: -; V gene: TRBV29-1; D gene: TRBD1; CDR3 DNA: TGCAGCGGGATGGGGACAGCCTTGAACACTGAAGCTTTCTTT; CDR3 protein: CSGMGTALNTEAFF
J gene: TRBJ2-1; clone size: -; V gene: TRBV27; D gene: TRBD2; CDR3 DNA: TGTGCCACCTGCCGGGTAGCGGGGGGGCTCGATGAGCAGTTCTTC; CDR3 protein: CATCRVAGGLDEQFF
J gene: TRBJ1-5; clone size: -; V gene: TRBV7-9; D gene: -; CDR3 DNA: TGTGCCAGCAGCTCCCAGGAAGGATCGTATCAGCCCCAGCATTTT; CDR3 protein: CASSSQEGSYQPQHF
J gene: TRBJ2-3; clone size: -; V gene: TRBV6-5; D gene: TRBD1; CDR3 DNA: TGTGCCAGCAAACTTACAGGGGTCCACACAGATACGCAGTATTTT; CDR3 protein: CASKLTGVHTDTQYF
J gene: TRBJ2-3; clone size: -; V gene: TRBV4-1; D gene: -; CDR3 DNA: TGCGCCAGCAGCCGATCCAGTTTTAGCACAGATACGCAGTATTTT; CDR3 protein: CASSRSSFSTDTQYF
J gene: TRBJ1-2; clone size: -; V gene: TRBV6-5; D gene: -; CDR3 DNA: TGTGCCAGCAGCGAGGCCCGCGGAGATGGCTACACCTTC; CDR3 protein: CASSEARGDGYTF
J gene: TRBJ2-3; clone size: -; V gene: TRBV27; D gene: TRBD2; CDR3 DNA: TGTGCCAGCAGTTTACTGGGGGGGTTTGCAGATACGCAGTATTTT; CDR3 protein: CASSLLGGFADTQYF
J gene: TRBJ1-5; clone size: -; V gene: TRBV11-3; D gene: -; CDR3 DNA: TGTGCCAGCAGCTTACTGCTGATCAGTCAGCCCCAGCATTTT; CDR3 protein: CASSLLLISQPQHF
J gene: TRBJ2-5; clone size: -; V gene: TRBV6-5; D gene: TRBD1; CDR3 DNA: TGTGCCAGCAGCCGGACAGGGGTAGGCCAAGAGACCCAGTACTTC; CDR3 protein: CASSRTGVGQETQYF
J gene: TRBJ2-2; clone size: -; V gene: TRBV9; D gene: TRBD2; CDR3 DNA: TGTGCCAGCAGCCACCCTTTAGCGGGGGGCCTAACATGGAACACCGGGGAGCTGTTTTTT; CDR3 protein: CASSHPLAGGLTWNTGELFF
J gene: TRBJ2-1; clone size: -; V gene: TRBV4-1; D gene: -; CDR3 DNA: TGCGCCAGCAGCCTACTAGGGGGCAATGAGCAGTTCTTC; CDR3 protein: CASSLLGGNEQFF
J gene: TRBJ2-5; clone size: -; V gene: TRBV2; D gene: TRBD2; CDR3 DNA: TGTGCCAGCAGGGGACTAGCGCAAGAGACCCAGTACTTC; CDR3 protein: CASRGLAQETQYF
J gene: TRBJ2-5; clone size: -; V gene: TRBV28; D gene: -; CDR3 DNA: TGTGCCAGCAGTTTAGGGCACGGGAAGACCCAGTACTTC; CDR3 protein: CASSLGHGKTQYF
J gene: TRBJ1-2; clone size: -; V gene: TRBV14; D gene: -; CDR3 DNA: TGTGCCAGCAGCCAAGACCCGAACTATGGCTACACCTTC; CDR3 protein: CASSQDPNYGYTF
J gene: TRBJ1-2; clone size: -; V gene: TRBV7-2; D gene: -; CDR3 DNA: TGTGCCAGCAGCCCGGGCATACCTCCGGATGGCTACACCTTC; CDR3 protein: CASSPGIPPDGYTF
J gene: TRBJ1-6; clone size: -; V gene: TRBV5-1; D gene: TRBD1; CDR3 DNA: TGCGCCAGCAGCCCGGGGACAGCGTCCTTTAATTCACCCCTCCACTTT; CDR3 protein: CASSPGTASFNSPLHF
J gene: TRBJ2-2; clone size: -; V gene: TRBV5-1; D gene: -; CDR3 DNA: TGCGCCAGCAGCCCTGGACCCAGCCTTGGGGAGCTGTTTTTT; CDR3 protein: CASSPGPSLGELFF